Given below is one T cell receptor beta chain in context. Its antigen is as yet unknown. The sample has other DNA sequences that encode this CDR3 too. The record originates from a study of CD8+ T cells in alopecia areata. The study's findings and limits: Scalp lesions, especially in alopecia totalis/universalis, had higher clonality than normal scalp. Just one nonresponder means the tie between baseline CD8+ expansion and response stays uncertain.

Treatment indicated: oral pan-JAK inhibitor, 5-10 mg twice daily. Lesional scalp punch biopsies and peripheral blood came from alopecia areata patients. Reverse transcription of extracted RNA yielded cDNA, which provided the sequencing template. Only in-frame clones appear in the TCRdb table, and some are missing; sequencing was by immunoSEQ multiplex PCR. The sample has some 200,000 clones; roughly 64% are singletons. The V gene's germline CDR1 is MGHRA and CDR2 YSYEKL. V was trimmed by 0 bases and J by 5 bases, leaving 10 bases between them. The CDR3 length is 14 residues. This sequence originates from a human donor with alopecia areata. Here the sequenced sample was CD8+ T cells sorted from blood, taken at week 24, from a patient treated with tofacitinib. The J gene is TRBJ2-5, the V gene TRBV4-1; D is tentatively TRBD1 or TRBD2 (5 bases each). The CDR3 DNA reads as TGCGCCAGCAGCCAAGACCCGGGGCCGGAGACCCAGTACTTC. Its protein is CASSQDPGPETQYF.